Listed here are 12 T cell receptor beta chains from one sample, sequenced in a study of T-cell memory formation after mild COVID-19. TCRdb re-derived calls from the 5' RACE reads in MiXCR, one entry per CDR3 protein. The data contain around 340,000 distinct CDR3 sequences, approximately 15% of them seen just once; the ten biggest clones take up under 25%. Sequencing input: PBMCs or a T cell subset sorted from them (not recorded which). The receptor set was obtained from a man younger than 35 who had mild COVID-19 (a few samples of this study predate the infection). Cell type and time point are not known.

Only a few counts were recorded for this clonotype. This sequence joins TRBV11-2 and TRBJ1-6; tentatively, D is TRBD1 (5 bases). Germline CDR1 is SGHAT and CDR2 is FQNNGV. The CDR3 has 15 amino acids. Trimming cost V 0 bases and J 10 bases, with 13 bases left between them. The CDR3 loop reads CASSLELGVASPLHF. DNA for the CDR3: TGTGCCAGCAGCTTAGAGCTGGGGGTTGCCTCACCCCTCCACTTT.

A few counts support this clonotype. The chain couples TRBV7-3 to TRBJ2-7; D remains ambiguous. Germline assignment: CDR1 SGHTA and CDR2 FQGTGA. Trimming cost V 2 bases and J 7 bases, with 12 bases left between them. This CDR3 has 13 residues. Here the CDR3 DNA reads TGTGCCAGCAGCTTAGGTGGCATGGGGGAGCAGTACTTC. Protein sequence: CASSLGGMGEQYF.

This clonotype came up a few times. The J gene is TRBJ2-5, the V gene TRBV12-3 or TRBV12-4; 7 bases align to TRBD1. V was pared by 2 bases and J by 3 bases, with 6 bases of the junction left unmatched. The CDR3 totals 15 residues. The CDR3, as DNA: TGTGCCAGCAGTTTAATGGGGACAGCGAAAGAGACCCAGTACTTC. It codes for CASSLMGTAKETQYF.

This clonotype occurred a few times. The genes are TRBV7-9 and TRBJ2-7, with 8 nucleotides matching TRBD1. The CDR3 has 13 residues. Unmatched junction bases numbered 3, after V lost 5 bases and J lost 3 bases. Per the germline V gene, CDR1 is SEHNR and CDR2 is FQNEAQ (reference sequence). CDR3 DNA: TGTGCCAGCAGCCCTACAGGGGGCTACGAGCAGTACTTC. Protein sequence: CASSPTGGYEQYF.

Note on this clonotype: This likely comes from a read error, as the CDR3 has no conserved phenylalanine or tryptophan at its end. Because the CDR3's place on the DNA is in doubt, the DNA is left out and the CDR3 is given as listed by TCRdb. This sequence joins TRBV12-3 or TRBV12-4 and TRBJ2-1; the table's TRBD1 call for D was not verified on the DNA. The CDR3 is 11 amino acids in total, end residues counted. CDR3 loop: CASSLGGVISA.

This clonotype has ten or more counts. One end of the junction fails to match germline, which may point to a read error. The V and J genes are TRBV5-1 and TRBJ2-7; tentative D call: TRBD2 (6 bases). The CDR3 is made up of 14 amino acids. Germline V CDR1 and CDR2: SGHRS, YFSETQ. In DNA form, the CDR3 reads TGTGCCAGCAGTTTAGGAGGGGCGACCTACGAGCAGTACTTC. Its protein is CASSLGGATYEQYF. Filled out from reference TRBV5-1 and TRBJ2-7, the complete variable domain reads KAGVTQTPRYLIKTRGQQVTLSCSPISGHRSVSWYQQTPGQGLQFLFEYFSETQRNKGNFPGRFSGRQFSNSRSEMNVSTLELGDSALYLCASSLGGATYEQYFGPGTRLTVT.

V gene TRBV6-5 combines with J gene TRBJ1-2, with 10 bases lining up with TRBD1. Germline V lookup: CDR1 MNHEY, CDR2 SVGAGI. The CDR3 totals 15 residues. J gave up 7 bases and V 0 bases, and 5 bases lay outside the gene matches. The CDR3 sequence: CASSYSDRGPGGYTF. CDR3 bases: TGTGCCAGCAGTTACTCAGACAGGGGGCCTGGTGGCTACACCTTC.

The sample holds a few counts of this clonotype. The rearrangement uses TRBV7-6 and TRBJ1-1, with 7 nucleotides matching TRBD1. The CDR3 sequence is 15 residues long. Germline V gene data show CDR1 as SGHVS and CDR2 as FNYEAQ. V was pared by 6 bases and J by 0 bases, with 7 bases of the junction left unmatched. The CDR3 nucleotides read TGTGCCAGCAGTCTCCGGGGACAGATGAACACTGAAGCTTTCTTT. Its protein is CASSLRGQMNTEAFF.

This clonotype was counted ten times or more. This sequence joins TRBV20-1 and TRBJ2-5; 7 bases align to TRBD2. The junction had 9 bases not matched to a gene; V was cut back by 4 bases and J by 4 bases. The germline V gene has CDR1 DFQATT and CDR2 SNEGSKA (reference sequence). There are 14 residues in the CDR3. CDR3 loop: CSATLTREGETQYF. CDR3 nucleotides: TGCAGTGCTACCTTGACCAGGGAGGGAGAGACCCAGTACTTC.

This chain joins TRBV29-1 and TRBJ2-7; 9 nucleotides line up with TRBD1. From germline, CDR1 is SQVTM and CDR2 ANQGSEA. This CDR3 spans 12 amino acids. J was trimmed by 5 bases and V by 4 bases; bases with no gene match: 3. The CDR3 reads CSVGTGENEQYV. The CDR3 DNA reads as TGCAGCGTTGGGACAGGGGAGAACGAGCAGTACGTC.

The rearrangement uses TRBV11-2 and TRBJ2-1; D assignment may be TRBD1 or TRBD2 (6 bases each). The CDR3 loop spans 17 amino acids. V was cut by 1 base and J by 1 base, with 14 bases left in between. Looked up from germline, CDR1 is SGHAT and CDR2 is FQNNGV. The CDR3 sequence: CASSLGVRGASYNEQFF. The CDR3 DNA follows: TGTGCCAGCAGCTTAGGAGTGAGGGGGGCGTCCTACAATGAGCAGTTCTTC. Based on the CDR3 plus reference TRBV11-2 and TRBJ2-1, the full variable domain is EAGVAQSPRYKIIEKRQSVAFWCNPISGHATLYWYQQILGQGPKLLIQFQNNGVVDDSQLPKDRFSAERLKGVDSTLKIQPAKLEDSAVYLCASSLGVRGASYNEQFFGPGTRLTVL.

This clonotype has more than one count but fewer than ten. This sequence joins TRBV11-1 and TRBJ2-3, with 7 bases that match TRBD2. Germline V gives CDR1 SGHAT, CDR2 FQDESV (reference sequence). The CDR3 spans 11 residues. The V and J ends lost 11 bases and 6 bases, in that order; junction bases with no gene match: 5. CDR3 coding DNA: TGTGCCTGGGGGGGTTCCGATACGCAGTATTTT. This translates into CAWGGSDTQYF. Full variable domain (rest looked up from reference TRBV11-1 and TRBJ2-3): EAEVAQSPRYKITEKSQAVAFWCDPISGHATLYWYRQILGQGPELLVQFQDESVVDDSQLPKDRFSAERLKGVDSTLKIQPAELGDSAMYLCAWGGSDTQYFGPGTRLTVL.